Each of the 3 T cell receptor beta chains below was sequenced from the same sample in a study of a mutant IDH1 vaccine in newly diagnosed glioma. These TCRs are of unknown antigen specificity. Time point described: week 5, during vaccination. Doses comprised 300 ug of mutant IDH1 20-mer peptide each, plus topical imiquimod. Profiled with immunoSEQ multiplex PCR; TCRdb holds only in-frame clones, not every one. The table shows tens of thousands of clones, with 90% to 95% occurring only once. The sequences come from PBMCs, collected from a glioma patient whose treatment included an IDH1 peptide vaccine. These receptors all stem from a woman in her forties or fifties with glioma.

This rearrangement joins TRBV28 to TRBJ1-4; D possibly corresponds to TRBD1 (5 bases). Germline-derived CDR1 and CDR2 are MDHEN and SYDVKM. The CDR3 totals 18 residues. Between the trimmed V and J ends, which lost 5 bases and 0 bases, there was a span of 19 bases. The CDR3 loop is CASSILGTGTATNEKLFF. In nucleotides, the CDR3 is TGTGCCAGCAGTATCCTCGGGACGGGGACCGCAACTAATGAAAAACTGTTTTTT. Drawing the rest from reference TRBV28 and TRBJ1-4, the complete variable domain is DVKVTQSSRYLVKRTGEKVFLECVQDMDHENMFWYRQDPGLGLRLIYFSYDVKMKEKGDIPEGYSVSREKKERFSLILESASTNQTSMYLCASSILGTGTATNEKLFFGSGTQLSVL.

The rearrangement joins TRBV30 to TRBJ2-1; TRBD2 aligns across 7 bases. The CDR3 is made up of 15 amino acids. Per germline, CDR1 GTSNPN and CDR2 SVGIG (reference sequence). V trimming: 0 bases; J trimming: 7 bases; junction bases outside the gene matches: 9. CDR3 residues: CAWSVTRLAGNEQFF. The CDR3 nucleotides are TGTGCCTGGAGTGTAACTCGACTAGCCGGTAATGAGCAGTTCTTC.

The CDR3 nucleotides are TGTGCCAGCAGTAGAGTGAGGGACTCAAATGAAAAACTGTTTTTT. Translated, it gives CASSRVRDSNEKLFF. The chain is built from TRBV9 and TRBJ1-4, with D possibly matching TRBD1 (5 bases). Germline CDR1 SGDLS, CDR2 YYNGEE. This CDR3 contains 15 residues. V was trimmed by 5 bases and J by 5 bases, leaving 16 bases between them.